This T cell receptor (beta chain) originates from a study of OX40 agonist ivuxolimab in advanced cancers. Study as a whole: Patients were infused with ivuxolimab every 2 weeks at 0.01 to 10 mg/kg. The study's findings and limits: CD8+ T cells averaged more expanded clones than CD4+.

Method: immunoSEQ multiplex PCR; TCRdb's copy keeps in-frame clones and lacks some. The repertoire has some 77,000 clones, about 90% of them found once; the top ten carry 2.5% to 3%. With regard to this clone: Antigen specificity is unknown.

This TCR derives from an adult with an advanced solid tumor such as melanoma, head and neck, liver or kidney cancer. Sequenced here: CD4+ or CD8+ T cells sorted from blood, sampled in a trial of the OX40 agonist ivuxolimab.

The CDR3 region has the DNA TGTGCCAGTAGGCAGACTAGCACCGGGGAGCTGTTTTTT. Amino acids: CASRQTSTGELFF. The V gene is TRBV19, the J gene TRBJ2-2; a weak D match, TRBD2 (6 bases). This CDR3 has 13 amino acids. Germline assignment: CDR1 LNHDA and CDR2 SQIVND (reference sequence). Trimming cost V 6 bases and J 4 bases, with 9 bases left between them.